This entry concerns a single TCR beta chain. The primer mix had 60 Vbeta and 13 Jbeta primers. The assay was immunoSEQ multiplex PCR, and TCRdb's table has in-frame clones only and misses some. The data hold 150,000 to 160,000 clones, with approximately 80% observed a single time. The record originates from a study of cytomegalovirus exposure and HLA in healthy donors. Source material: PBMCs. The clonotype was recovered from a woman between 35 and 50 years old in good health and CMV-seronegative.

The CDR3 loop is CASSAQEPYNEQFF. CDR3 bases: TGTGCCAGCAGCGCCCAGGAACCCTACAATGAGCAGTTCTTC. V and J are TRBV9 and TRBJ2-1; D is undetermined. Looked up from germline, CDR1 is SGDLS and CDR2 is YYNGEE. V gave up 3 bases and J gave up 2 bases, with 9 bases separating them. The CDR3 is made up of 14 amino acids.